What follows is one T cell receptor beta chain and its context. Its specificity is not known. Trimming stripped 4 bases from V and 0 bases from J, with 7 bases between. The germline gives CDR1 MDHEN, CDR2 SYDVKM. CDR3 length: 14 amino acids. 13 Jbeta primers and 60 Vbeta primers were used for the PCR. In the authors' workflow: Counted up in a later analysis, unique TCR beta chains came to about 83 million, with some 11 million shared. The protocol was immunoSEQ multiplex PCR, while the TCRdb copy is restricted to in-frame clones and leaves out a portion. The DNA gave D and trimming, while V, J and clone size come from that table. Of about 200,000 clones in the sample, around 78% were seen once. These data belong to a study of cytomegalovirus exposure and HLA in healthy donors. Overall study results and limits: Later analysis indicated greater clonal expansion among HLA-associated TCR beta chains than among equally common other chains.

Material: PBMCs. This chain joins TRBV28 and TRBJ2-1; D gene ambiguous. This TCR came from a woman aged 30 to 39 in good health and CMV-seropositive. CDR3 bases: TGTGCCAGCAGTTACTATAGCTCCTACAATGAGCAGTTCTTC. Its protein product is CASSYYSSYNEQFF. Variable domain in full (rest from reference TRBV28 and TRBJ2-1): DVKVTQSSRYLVKRTGEKVFLECVQDMDHENMFWYRQDPGLGLRLIYFSYDVKMKEKGDIPEGYSVSREKKERFSLILESASTNQTSMYLCASSYYSSYNEQFFGPGTRLTVL.